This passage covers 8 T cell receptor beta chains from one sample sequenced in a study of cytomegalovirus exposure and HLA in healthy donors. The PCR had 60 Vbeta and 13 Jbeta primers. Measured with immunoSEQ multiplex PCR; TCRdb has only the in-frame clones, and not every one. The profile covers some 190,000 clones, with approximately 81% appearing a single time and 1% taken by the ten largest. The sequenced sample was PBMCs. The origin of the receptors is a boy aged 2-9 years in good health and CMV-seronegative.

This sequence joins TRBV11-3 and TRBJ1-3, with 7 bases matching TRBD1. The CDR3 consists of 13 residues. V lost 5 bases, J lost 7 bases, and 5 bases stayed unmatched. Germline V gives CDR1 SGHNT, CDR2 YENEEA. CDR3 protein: CASSRGQENTIYF. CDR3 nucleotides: TGTGCCAGCAGCCGAGGACAGGAGAACACCATATATTTT.

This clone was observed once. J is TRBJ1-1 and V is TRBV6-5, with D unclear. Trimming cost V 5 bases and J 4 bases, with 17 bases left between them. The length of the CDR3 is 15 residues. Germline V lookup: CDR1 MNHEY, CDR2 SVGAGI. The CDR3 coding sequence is TGTGCCAGCAGTAACCCAACAGTCTCCATCACTGAAGCTTTCTTT. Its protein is CASSNPTVSITEAFF.

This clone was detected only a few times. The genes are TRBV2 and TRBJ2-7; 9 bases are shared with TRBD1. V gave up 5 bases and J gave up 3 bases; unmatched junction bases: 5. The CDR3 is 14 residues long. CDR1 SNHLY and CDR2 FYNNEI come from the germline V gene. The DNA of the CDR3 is TGTGCCAGCAGTCCGGACAGGGGCCTCTACGAGCAGTACGTC. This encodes CASSPDRGLYEQYV.

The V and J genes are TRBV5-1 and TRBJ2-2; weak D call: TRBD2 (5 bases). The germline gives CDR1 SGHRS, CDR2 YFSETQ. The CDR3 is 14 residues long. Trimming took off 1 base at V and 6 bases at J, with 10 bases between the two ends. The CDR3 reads CASSLNRESGELFF. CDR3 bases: TGCGCCAGCAGCTTGAATCGGGAATCCGGGGAGCTGTTTTTT. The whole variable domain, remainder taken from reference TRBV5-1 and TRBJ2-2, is KAGVTQTPRYLIKTRGQQVTLSCSPISGHRSVSWYQQTPGQGLQFLFEYFSETQRNKGNFPGRFSGRQFSNSRSEMNVSTLELGDSALYLCASSLNRESGELFFGEGSRLTVL.

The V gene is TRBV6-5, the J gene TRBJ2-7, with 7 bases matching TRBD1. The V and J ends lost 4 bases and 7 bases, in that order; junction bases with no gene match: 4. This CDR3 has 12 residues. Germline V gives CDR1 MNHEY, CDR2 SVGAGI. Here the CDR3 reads CASSLQGIEQYV. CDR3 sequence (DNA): TGTGCCAGCAGTTTACAGGGGATAGAGCAGTACGTC.

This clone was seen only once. For the CDR3, the DNA is TGTGCCAGCAGCCTCCAACTAGCGGAACTCACAGATACGCAGTATTTT. Translation: CASSLQLAELTDTQYF. The J gene is TRBJ2-3, the V gene TRBV9, with TRBD2 matching over 8 bases. This CDR3 has 16 residues. The germline V gene has CDR1 SGDLS and CDR2 YYNGEE. J was trimmed by 2 bases and V by 4 bases; bases with no gene match: 9.

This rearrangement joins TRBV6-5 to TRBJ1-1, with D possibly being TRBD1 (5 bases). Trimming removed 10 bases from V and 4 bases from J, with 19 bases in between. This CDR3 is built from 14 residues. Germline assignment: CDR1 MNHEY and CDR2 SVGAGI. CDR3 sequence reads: CATAGQFGGTEAFF. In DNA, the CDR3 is TGTGCCACCGCCGGGCAATTCGGGGGCACTGAAGCTTTCTTT.

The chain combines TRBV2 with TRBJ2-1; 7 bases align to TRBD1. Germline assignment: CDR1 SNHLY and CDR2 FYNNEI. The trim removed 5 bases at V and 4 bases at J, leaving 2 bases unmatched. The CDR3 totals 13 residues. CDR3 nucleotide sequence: TGTGCCAGCAGTAGGGGACAGTACAATGAGCAGTTCTTC. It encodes CASSRGQYNEQFF.